This T cell receptor beta chain was observed in a study of spatial heterogeneity in lung cancer. Stated time point: sample taken at primary tumor resection. Material for sequencing was whole RNA from tumor, nontumor lung or frozen PBMC, left unsorted. There were approximately 69 donors, all of them untreated patients with early-stage non-small cell lung cancer. CDR1 is ENHRY, CDR2 SYGVKD, per germline. The CDR3 spans 14 residues. Deletions cut 2 bases from V and 9 bases from J, with 16 bases between. TCRdb itself ran the 5' RACE reads through MiXCR, one entry per CDR3 protein. This sample has about 85,000 distinct CDR3 sequences; about a fifth occur once, and the top ten carry roughly 6%. Ten or more counts support this clonotype.

The sequence was collected from a male donor with early-stage non-small cell lung cancer. V is TRBV10-3 and J is TRBJ2-5; D may be TRBD1 (6 bases). The specimen comprised PBMCs, sampled at surgery. CDR3 protein: CAISEGASEGAQYF. DNA of the CDR3: TGTGCCATCAGTGAGGGGGCAAGTGAGGGGGCCCAGTACTTC.